A single sample gave rise to the 14 T cell receptor beta chains below, sequenced in a study of a mutant IDH1 vaccine in newly diagnosed glioma. Their target antigens are unknown. Time point in this sample: week 5, during vaccination. Doses of 300 ug of mutant IDH1 20-mer peptide were given with topical imiquimod. Libraries were prepared by immunoSEQ multiplex PCR; TCRdb keeps only in-frame clonotypes and omits some of them. The sample consists of tens of thousands of clones, about nine tenths of them appearing once. The specimen comprised PBMCs, sampled from a glioma patient whose treatment included an IDH1 peptide vaccine. Receptors originate from a man between 50 and 59 years old with glioma.

The genes are TRBV18 and TRBJ2-5; D remains ambiguous. The CDR3 covers 15 residues. Trimming left V 3 bases short and J 4 bases short, with 15 bases between. Germline V CDR1 and CDR2: KGHSH, LQKENI. CDR3 nucleotide sequence: TGTGCCAGCTCACCTGACCTGACAATGCGAGAGACCCAGTACTTC. It is translated as CASSPDLTMRETQYF.

V and J are TRBV30 and TRBJ1-5; D is ambiguous. The CDR3 has 13 amino acids. Germline CDR1 is GTSNPN and CDR2 is SVGIG (reference sequence). V shed 1 base and J shed 3 bases, with 7 bases lying between them. The CDR3 is CAWSDSFNQPQHF. Here the CDR3 DNA reads TGTGCCTGGAGTGACAGTTTCAATCAGCCCCAGCATTTT.

The J gene is TRBJ2-5, the V gene TRBV29-1, with D tentatively TRBD1 (6 bases). This CDR3 has 14 residues. Per the germline V gene, CDR1 is SQVTM and CDR2 is ANQGSEA. V dropped 1 base and J dropped 6 bases, with 15 bases sitting between them. The CDR3: CSVEVANRAQTQYF. DNA for the CDR3: TGCAGCGTTGAAGTAGCCAACAGGGCACAGACCCAGTACTTC.

This rearrangement joins TRBV19 to TRBJ2-3; D is unresolved. V lost 5 bases and J lost 2, with 14 bases in between. The CDR3 length is 15 residues. Germline V gene data show CDR1 as LNHDA and CDR2 as SQIVND (reference sequence). CDR3 region: CASSSLRDNTDTQYF. CDR3 sequence (DNA): TGTGCCAGTAGTTCTCTCAGAGACAACACAGATACGCAGTATTTT.

Turning to this clone: At one end, the junction sequence differs from germline, possibly due to a read error. The chain uses TRBV30 and TRBJ2-5; 15 bases are a match to TRBD2. Germline CDR1 GTSNPN, CDR2 SVGIG (reference sequence). This CDR3 contains 16 residues. CDR3 coding DNA: TGTGCATGGAGTTCCGGACTAGCGGGGGGGCAAGAGACCCAGTACTTC. Translation: CAWSSGLAGGQETQYF.

This clone was seen once. The chain carries TRBV7-2 and TRBJ2-1; no reliable D call. CDR1 is SGHTA, CDR2 FQGNSA, per germline. The CDR3 is 15 residues long. The V end was cut by 5 bases, the J end by 2 bases, with 13 bases between. Here the CDR3 DNA reads TGTGCCAGCAGCCTTTTCAAGGGCACCTACAATGAGCAGTTCTTC. Translated: CASSLFKGTYNEQFF. The entire variable domain, with the rest obtained from reference TRBV7-2 and TRBJ2-1, is as follows: GAGVSQSPSNKVTEKGKDVELRCDPISGHTALYWYRQSLGQGLEFLIYFQGNSAPDKSGLPSDRFSAERTGGSVSTLTIQRTQQEDSAVYLCASSLFKGTYNEQFFGPGTRLTVL.

This chain connects TRBV6-5 to TRBJ1-3; 8 bases fit TRBD1. Unmatched junction bases numbered 2, after V lost 0 bases and J lost 1 base. The CDR3 spans 16 residues. Germline V gene sequence: CDR1 MNHEY, CDR2 SVGAGI. This chain's CDR3 is CASSYSQGASGNTIYF. The CDR3 DNA reads as TGTGCCAGCAGTTACTCCCAGGGGGCGTCTGGAAACACCATATATTTT.

The chain combines TRBV11-3 with TRBJ1-2; D may be TRBD1 (6 bases). Trimming stripped 5 bases from V and 3 bases from J, with 28 bases between. Germline V gene data show CDR1 as SGHNT and CDR2 as YENEEA. CDR3 length: 19 amino acids. CDR3 DNA sequence: TGTGCCAGCAGCCCCCCTCCTTGGGACACCCTAAGAGGGGACTATGGCTACACCTTC. This sequence encodes CASSPPPWDTLRGDYGYTF.

The rearrangement joins TRBV4-1 to TRBJ1-6; D is uncertain. V lost 0 bases and J lost 9, with 15 bases in between. CDR1 MGHRA and CDR2 YSYEKL come from the germline V gene. The CDR3 runs 16 residues. The CDR3: CASSQEGISRGSPLHF. The DNA of the CDR3 is TGCGCCAGCAGCCAAGAGGGAATAAGTCGGGGTTCACCCCTCCACTTT.

This clone has just one count. The chain couples TRBV28 to TRBJ1-5; D possibly corresponds to TRBD1 (5 bases). Trimming removed 6 bases from V and 0 bases from J, with 15 bases in between. CDR1 and CDR2 (germline): MDHEN, SYDVKM. The CDR3 has 16 amino acids. The CDR3 protein is CASSPLSGGSNQPQHF. CDR3 DNA: TGTGCCAGCAGCCCCCTGTCGGGGGGTAGCAATCAGCCCCAGCATTTT.

The chain couples TRBV7-3 to TRBJ2-5, with D perhaps matching TRBD2 (5 bases). The CDR3 has 18 residues. V lost 2 bases, J lost 5 bases, and 24 bases lay in between. CDR1 is SGHTA, CDR2 FQGTGA, per germline. CDR3 region: CASSLGNREADGRETQYF. The CDR3 DNA is TGTGCCAGCAGCTTAGGAAACCGGGAAGCCGACGGCAGGGAGACCCAGTACTTC.

The chain has TRBV27 and TRBJ2-3; D is tentatively TRBD1 or TRBD2 (5 bases each). The CDR3 has 12 amino acids. Germline lookup yields CDR1 MNHEY and CDR2 SMNVEV (reference sequence). V dropped 6 bases and J dropped 2 bases, with 6 bases sitting between them. In nucleotides, the CDR3 is TGTGCCAGCAGCGGGGCCACAGATACGCAGTATTTT. Protein sequence: CASSGATDTQYF.

The V call is TRBV5-1, the J call TRBJ2-2; 10 bases map to TRBD1. This CDR3 has 16 amino acids. CDR1 and CDR2 from the germline V gene are SGHRS and YFSETQ. The trim removed 4 bases at V and 4 bases at J, leaving 7 bases unmatched. CDR3 protein: CASSPRQGAGTGELFF. CDR3 in DNA: TGCGCCAGCAGCCCTCGACAGGGGGCGGGCACCGGGGAGCTGTTTTTT.

The table lists this clone with a count of one. This sequence joins TRBV5-6 and TRBJ1-6; D may be TRBD1 (5 bases). In germline, CDR1 is SGHDT, CDR2 YYEEEE. This CDR3 contains 15 residues. V was clipped by 0 bases and J by 5 bases, with 9 bases between them. CDR3 coding DNA: TGTGCCAGCAGCTTGGGACAGATAAATAATTCACCCCTCCACTTT. Its protein is CASSLGQINNSPLHF.